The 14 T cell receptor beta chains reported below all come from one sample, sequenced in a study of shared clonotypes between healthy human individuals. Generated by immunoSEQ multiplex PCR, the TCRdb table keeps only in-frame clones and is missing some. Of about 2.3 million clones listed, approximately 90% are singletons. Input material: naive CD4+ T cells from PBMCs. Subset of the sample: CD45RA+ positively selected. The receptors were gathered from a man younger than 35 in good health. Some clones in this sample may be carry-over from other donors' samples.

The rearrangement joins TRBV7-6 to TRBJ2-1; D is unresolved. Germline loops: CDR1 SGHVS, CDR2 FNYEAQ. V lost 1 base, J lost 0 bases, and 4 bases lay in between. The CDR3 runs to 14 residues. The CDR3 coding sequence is TGTGCCAGCAGCTTAGTTGCCTCCTACAATGAGCAGTTCTTC. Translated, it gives CASSLVASYNEQFF.

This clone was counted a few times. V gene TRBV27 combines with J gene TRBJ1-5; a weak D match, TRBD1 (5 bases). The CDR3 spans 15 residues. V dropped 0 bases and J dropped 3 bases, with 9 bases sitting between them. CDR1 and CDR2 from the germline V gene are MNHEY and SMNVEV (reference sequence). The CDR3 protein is CASSLSGAFNQPQHF. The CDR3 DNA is TGTGCCAGCAGTTTATCCGGGGCGTTCAATCAGCCCCAGCATTTT.

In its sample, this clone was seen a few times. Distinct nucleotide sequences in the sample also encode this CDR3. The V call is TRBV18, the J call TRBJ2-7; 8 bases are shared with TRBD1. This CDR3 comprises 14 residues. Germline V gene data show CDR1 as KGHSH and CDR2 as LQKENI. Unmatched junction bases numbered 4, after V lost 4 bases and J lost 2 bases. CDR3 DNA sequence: TGTGCCAGCTCACAAGGGACAGGACCCTACGAGCAGTACTTC. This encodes CASSQGTGPYEQYF.

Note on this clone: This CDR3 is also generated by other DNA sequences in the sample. The CDR3 reads CSVDRGNEQFF. In DNA form, the CDR3 reads TGCAGCGTTGATCGGGGGAATGAGCAGTTCTTC. The V gene is TRBV29-1, the J gene TRBJ2-1; a possible D gene is TRBD2 (6 bases). Germline V gives CDR1 SQVTM, CDR2 ANQGSEA. Between the trimmed V and J ends, which lost 3 bases and 7 bases, there was a span of 7 bases. CDR3 length: 11 residues.

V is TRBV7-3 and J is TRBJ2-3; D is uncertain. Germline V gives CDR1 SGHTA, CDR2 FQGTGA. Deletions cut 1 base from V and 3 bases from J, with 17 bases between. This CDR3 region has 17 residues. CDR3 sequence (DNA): TGTGCCAGCAGCTTAAGTAGTGGAAGAGCTAAGACAGATACGCAGTATTTT. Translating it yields CASSLSSGRAKTDTQYF.

CDR3 DNA: TGCGCCAGCAGCCAAGATTGGTCACAGGGGGGAACCGGGGAGCTGTTTTTT. Its translation: CASSQDWSQGGTGELFF. The rearrangement joins TRBV4-3 to TRBJ2-2; 8 positions agree with TRBD1. Trimming took 0 bases from V and 5 from J; bases not matched to a gene: 8. This CDR3 spans 17 amino acids. CDR1 and CDR2 from the germline V gene are LGHNA and YSLEER.

CDR3 DNA sequence: TGTGCCAGCAGTCGTCCCGGGACAGGGTCGGGTGAGCAGTTCTTC. Its translation: CASSRPGTGSGEQFF. The chain links TRBV28 to TRBJ2-1, with 9 bases that match TRBD1. The CDR3 has 15 residues. Germline values: CDR1 MDHEN, CDR2 SYDVKM. The trim removed 5 bases at V and 9 bases at J, leaving 11 bases unmatched.

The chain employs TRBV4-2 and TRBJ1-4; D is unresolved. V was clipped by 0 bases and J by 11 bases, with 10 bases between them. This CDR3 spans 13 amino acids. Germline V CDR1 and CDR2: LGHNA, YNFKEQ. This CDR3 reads CASSQDLREKLFF. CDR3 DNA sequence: TGTGCCAGCAGCCAAGATTTGCGGGAGAAACTGTTTTTT.

The CDR3 sequence: CASTRTGTVDYGYTF. The DNA for the CDR3 is TGTGCCAGCACTCGAACCGGGACAGTAGACTATGGCTACACCTTC. The V gene is TRBV6-1, the J gene TRBJ1-2; 7 bases align to TRBD1. The germline CDR1 and CDR2 sequences are MNHNS and SASEGT. The CDR3 extends over 15 amino acids. V dropped 7 bases and J dropped 3; count of bases not matched to a gene: 11.

CDR3 amino acids: CASSPTGGKDTQYF. The CDR3 DNA follows: TGTGCCAGCTCACCGACAGGGGGCAAAGATACGCAGTATTTT. The chain has TRBV18 and TRBJ2-3; 10 positions agree with TRBD1. Trimming at V came to 3 bases and at J to 5 bases, leaving 2 bases not matched to a gene. CDR1 KGHSH and CDR2 LQKENI come from the germline V gene. The CDR3 sequence is 14 residues long.

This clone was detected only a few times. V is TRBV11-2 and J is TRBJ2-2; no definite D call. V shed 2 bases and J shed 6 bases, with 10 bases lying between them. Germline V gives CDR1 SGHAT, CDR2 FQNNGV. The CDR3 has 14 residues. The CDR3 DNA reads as TGTGCCAGCAGCTTATCCTGGGCGGCCGGGGAGCTGTTTTTT. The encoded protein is CASSLSWAAGELFF. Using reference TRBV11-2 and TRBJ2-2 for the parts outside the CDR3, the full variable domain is EAGVAQSPRYKIIEKRQSVAFWCNPISGHATLYWYQQILGQGPKLLIQFQNNGVVDDSQLPKDRFSAERLKGVDSTLKIQPAKLEDSAVYLCASSLSWAAGELFFGEGSRLTVL.

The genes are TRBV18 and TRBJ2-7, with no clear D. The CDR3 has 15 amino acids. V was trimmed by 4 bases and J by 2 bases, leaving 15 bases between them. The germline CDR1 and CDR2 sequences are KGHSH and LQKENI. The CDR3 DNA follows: TGTGCCAGCTCACGACCGCGTACAGACCCCTACGAGCAGTACTTC. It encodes CASSRPRTDPYEQYF.

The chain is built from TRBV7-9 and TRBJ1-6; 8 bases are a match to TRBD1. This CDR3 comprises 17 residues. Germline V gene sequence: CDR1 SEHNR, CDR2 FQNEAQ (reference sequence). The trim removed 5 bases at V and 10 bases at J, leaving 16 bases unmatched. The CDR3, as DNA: TGTGCCAGCAGCCTGGAGGGACAGGAAAGGTTGGGATCACCCCTCCACTTT. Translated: CASSLEGQERLGSPLHF.

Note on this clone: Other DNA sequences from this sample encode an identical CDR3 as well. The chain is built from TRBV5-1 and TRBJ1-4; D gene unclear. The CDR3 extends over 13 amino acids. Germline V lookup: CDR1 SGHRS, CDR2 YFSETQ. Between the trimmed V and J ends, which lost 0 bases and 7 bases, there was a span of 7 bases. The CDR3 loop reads CASSLGQSEKLFF. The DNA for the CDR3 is TGCGCCAGCAGCTTGGGGCAGAGTGAAAAACTGTTTTTT. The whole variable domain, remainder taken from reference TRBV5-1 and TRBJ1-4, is KAGVTQTPRYLIKTRGQQVTLSCSPISGHRSVSWYQQTPGQGLQFLFEYFSETQRNKGNFPGRFSGRQFSNSRSEMNVSTLELGDSALYLCASSLGQSEKLFFGSGTQLSVL.